These 29 T cell receptor beta chains share one sample of origin, sequenced in a study of PD-1 blockade in classical Hodgkin lymphoma (TCRdb year 2020). The time point label, as the study defines it: cycle 4 day 1 (C4D1), after around six weeks of nivolumab. All trial patients had relapsed after autologous stem cell transplantation, with cohorts A, B and C differing in prior brentuximab vedotin exposure. Library construction relied on the immunoSEQ multiplex PCR assay. TCRdb took over this immuneACCESS table, retaining in-frame rearrangements with V and J assigned. Such tables are incomplete; in checked studies, under half of the missing clones stem from an unresolved V gene, and the remainder is unexplained. Present in this sample are just under 20,000 clones, roughly 77% of which were seen just once. Of the sample, 20% to 25% falls within the top ten clones. The sequencing here drew on peripheral blood mononuclear cells (PBMCs), taken before the fourth cycle of nivolumab. The receptors derive from a human donor with classical Hodgkin lymphoma.

The genes are TRBV4-3 and TRBJ2-6, with D possibly matching TRBD1 (5 bases). This CDR3 has 15 amino acids. V gave up 3 bases and J gave up 3 bases, with 9 bases separating them. The germline V gene encodes CDR1 LGHNA and CDR2 YSLEER. CDR3 protein: CASSHRQFGANVLTF. As DNA, the CDR3 is TGCGCCAGCAGCCACAGACAGTTTGGGGCCAACGTCCTGACTTTC.

This chain connects TRBV25-1 to TRBJ1-4; D perhaps matches TRBD1 (6 bases). The CDR3 has 12 amino acids. The germline V gene has CDR1 MGHDK and CDR2 SYGVNS. Trimming shortened V by 5 bases and J by 11 bases, and 12 bases separated the two germline ends. The CDR3 DNA reads TGTGCCAGCAGTCCCCTACAGGGTAAACTGTTTTTT. It yields the protein CASSPLQGKLFF.

This clone has more than one count but fewer than ten. This rearrangement joins TRBV19 to TRBJ1-1, with TRBD1 identical over 8 bases. Trimming removed 8 bases from V and 0 bases from J; junction bases left unmatched: 5. This CDR3 is built from 14 residues. Germline V gene lookup returns CDR1 LNHDA and CDR2 SQIVND (reference sequence). CDR3 DNA sequence: TGTGCCAGTGGAGGACAGGGAATGAACACTGAAGCTTTCTTT. Its protein is CASGGQGMNTEAFF.

The rearrangement uses TRBV19 and TRBJ2-1; D is ambiguous. Trimming removed 5 bases at V and 1 base at J, with 12 bases between. Per the germline V gene, CDR1 is LNHDA and CDR2 is SQIVND (reference sequence). The CDR3 has 15 residues. The CDR3 spells CASSYLGGSYNEQFF. For the CDR3, the DNA is TGTGCCAGTAGTTACTTGGGCGGTTCCTACAATGAGCAGTTCTTC.

V gene TRBV19 combines with J gene TRBJ2-1, with 14 nucleotides matching TRBD2. Germline loops: CDR1 LNHDA, CDR2 SQIVND (reference sequence). The CDR3 sequence is 15 residues long. After removal of 5 bases from V and 6 bases from J, the junction contained 3 bases not matched to a gene. In DNA, the CDR3 is TGTGCCAGTAGTGAGACTAGCGGGAGGGGCAATGAGCAGTTCTTC. Its protein is CASSETSGRGNEQFF.

The chain recombines TRBV4-2 with TRBJ2-1; 9 nucleotides align to TRBD2. The germline V gene has CDR1 LGHNA and CDR2 YNFKEQ. CDR3 size: 17 residues. The V and J ends lost 0 bases and 2 bases, in that order; junction bases with no gene match: 5. This CDR3 is CASSQDPLAGTYNEQFF. The CDR3 region has the DNA TGTGCCAGCAGCCAAGATCCCCTAGCGGGGACCTACAATGAGCAGTTCTTC.

This sequence joins TRBV19 and TRBJ1-3, with D maybe TRBD1 (5 bases). This CDR3 has 15 residues. CDR1 and CDR2 (germline): LNHDA, SQIVND (reference sequence). V gave up 3 bases and J gave up 5 bases, with 14 bases separating them. The CDR3 coding sequence is TGTGCCAGTAGTATGGCGGGGGATGCTCGAAACACCATATATTTT. It translates to CASSMAGDARNTIYF.

This clone appeared a single time. This sequence joins TRBV5-6 and TRBJ2-7, with D tentatively TRBD2 (6 bases). The V gene lost 0 bases and the J gene lost 2 bases, with 12 bases spanning the gap. This CDR3 contains 15 residues. Per germline, CDR1 SGHDT and CDR2 YYEEEE. The CDR3 is CASSLAGRETYEQYF. DNA for the CDR3: TGTGCCAGCAGCTTGGCCGGACGGGAGACCTACGAGCAGTACTTC. Full variable domain (missing parts from reference TRBV5-6 and TRBJ2-7): DAGVTQSPTHLIKTRGQQVTLRCSPKSGHDTVSWYQQALGQGPQFIFQYYEEEERQRGNFPDRFSGHQFPNYSSELNVNALLLGDSALYLCASSLAGRETYEQYFGPGTRLTVT.

This sequence joins TRBV7-9 and TRBJ1-1; 11 bases map to TRBD1. Germline CDR1 SEHNR, CDR2 FQNEAQ (reference sequence). The CDR3 covers 16 residues. Germline trimming cut 3 bases from V and 4 bases from J; bases unmatched to any gene: 7. The CDR3 bases are TGTGCCAGCAGCTTTTTCACCGGGACAGGGGGCACTGAAGCTTTCTTT. Encoded protein: CASSFFTGTGGTEAFF.

The chain links TRBV28 to TRBJ1-4, with a weak D call TRBD1 (5 bases). Germline V gene lookup returns CDR1 MDHEN and CDR2 SYDVKM. With 6 bases removed from V and 7 bases from J, the gap between germline ends came to 18 bases. This CDR3 comprises 15 residues. CDR3 region: CASSPRDFGGEKLFF. The CDR3 DNA reads as TGTGCCAGCAGCCCGCGGGACTTCGGGGGTGAAAAACTGTTTTTT.

The V and J genes are TRBV28 and TRBJ2-5; D is unclear. Germline assignment: CDR1 MDHEN and CDR2 SYDVKM. The CDR3 extends over 16 amino acids. V shed 6 bases and J shed 1 base, with 18 bases lying between them. The CDR3 loop is CASSNEYRVPQETQYF. DNA for the CDR3: TGTGCCAGCAGCAACGAATACCGGGTCCCCCAAGAGACCCAGTACTTC.

The chain joins TRBV4-3 to TRBJ1-5; no clear D. The ends were cut back, 0 bases at V and 2 bases at J, with 8 bases in the middle. Germline assignment: CDR1 LGHNA and CDR2 YSLEER. The CDR3 runs to 15 residues. CDR3 nucleotides: TGCGCCAGCAGCCAAGATCCGACGGGCAATCAGCCCCAGCATTTT. This encodes CASSQDPTGNQPQHF.

This chain connects TRBV6-6 to TRBJ2-7; 8 bases are a match to TRBD2. CDR3 length: 15 residues. J was trimmed by 5 bases and V by 6 bases; bases with no gene match: 12. CDR1 and CDR2 from the germline V gene are MNHNY and SVGAGI (reference sequence). CDR3 DNA sequence: TGTGCCAGCAGGCCCCCCGGGACTAGTGGCCACGAGCAGTACTTC. It encodes CASRPPGTSGHEQYF.

CDR3 coding DNA: TGTGCCAGCAGTCCCCTGGGGCTTGCAACTAATGAAAAACTGTTTTTT. It is translated as CASSPLGLATNEKLFF. This sequence joins TRBV27 and TRBJ1-4; D is possibly TRBD1 (5 bases). The germline V gene has CDR1 MNHEY and CDR2 SMNVEV (reference sequence). This CDR3 is built from 16 residues. Trimming pared 5 bases from V and 0 bases from J, leaving 13 bases between.

This sequence joins TRBV6-6 and TRBJ2-2; TRBD2 is a possible D gene (6 bases). The ends were cut back, 5 bases at V and 6 bases at J, with 7 bases in the middle. The CDR3 spans 12 residues. CDR1 and CDR2 from the germline V gene are MNHNY and SVGAGI (reference sequence). CDR3 amino acids: CASSLASGELFF. CDR3 DNA: TGTGCCAGCAGTCTAGCGTCCGGGGAGCTGTTTTTT.

The chain recombines TRBV7-3 with TRBJ2-1; 13 nucleotides line up with TRBD2. After removal of 5 bases from V and 1 base from J, the junction contained 8 bases not matched to a gene. CDR1 and CDR2 from the germline V gene are SGHTA and FQGTGA. CDR3 length equals 18 residues. The CDR3 DNA reads as TGTGCCAGCAGCCCAGGACTAGCGGGGGCTCGGTCCTACAATGAGCAGTTCTTC. It yields the protein CASSPGLAGARSYNEQFF.

There are a few counts of this clone. V gene TRBV30 combines with J gene TRBJ1-5; a weak D match, TRBD1 (5 bases). This CDR3 has 15 residues. The germline V gene encodes CDR1 GTSNPN and CDR2 SVGIG (reference sequence). V dropped 2 bases and J dropped 2 bases, with 13 bases sitting between them. Written as DNA, the CDR3 is TGTGCCTGGAGTACCAAGACAGTGGGCAATCAGCCCCAGCATTTT. Its protein is CAWSTKTVGNQPQHF.

The rearrangement links TRBV19 to TRBJ1-2; D is ambiguous. The V and J ends lost 7 bases and 1 base respectively, with 7 bases between them. The CDR3 has 12 amino acids. Germline CDR1 and CDR2: LNHDA and SQIVND (reference sequence). CDR3 nucleotides: TGTGCCAGTAAAACAGATAACTATGGCTACACCTTC. Its translation is CASKTDNYGYTF.

The V gene is TRBV23-1, the J gene TRBJ2-7; D ambiguous. TRBV23-1 is recorded as an ORF, its role being uncertain. Trimming cost V 0 bases and J 5 bases, with 17 bases left between them. The CDR3 runs 16 residues. The CDR3 loop is CASSQSPTAPHHEQYF. The CDR3 coding sequence is TGCGCCAGCAGTCAATCTCCCACAGCACCCCACCACGAGCAGTACTTC.

CDR3 nucleotides: TGTGCCAGCAGCGGGGACAGGGTGAATGAAAAACTGTTTTTT. This codes for CASSGDRVNEKLFF. This chain joins TRBV7-2 and TRBJ1-4; the match to TRBD1 covers 9 bases. Germline V gene lookup returns CDR1 SGHTA and CDR2 FQGNSA. The CDR3 covers 14 residues. V dropped 5 bases and J dropped 5; count of bases not matched to a gene: 3.

The gene calls are TRBV2 and TRBJ2-1, with D perhaps being TRBD1 or TRBD2 (5 bases each). The CDR3 has 11 amino acids. The V end lost 6 bases, the J end lost 10 bases, and 10 bases lay between the germline ends. Germline assignment: CDR1 SNHLY and CDR2 FYNNEI. For the CDR3, the DNA is TGTGCCAGCAGCGCCTGGGACGAGCAGTTCTTC. Its protein is CASSAWDEQFF.

The chain has TRBV5-4 and TRBJ1-1; TRBD1 aligns across 9 bases. This CDR3 contains 15 residues. V lost 4 bases and J lost 0; bases outside the gene matches: 4. CDR1 is SGHNT, CDR2 YYREEE, per germline (reference sequence). CDR3 sequence: CASSAGQGMNTEAFF. For the CDR3, the DNA is TGTGCCAGCAGCGCGGGACAGGGAATGAACACTGAAGCTTTCTTT.

The chain carries TRBV7-9 and TRBJ2-1, with 7 bases that match TRBD2. The CDR3 totals 14 residues. V lost 3 bases to trimming and J lost 4 bases; unmatched junction nucleotides: 3. In germline, CDR1 is SEHNR, CDR2 FQNEAQ (reference sequence). CDR3 bases: TGTGCCAGCAGCTTGCGGCGGGAGTACAATGAGCAGTTCTTC. Protein sequence: CASSLRREYNEQFF.

The chain is built from TRBV6-6 and TRBJ2-2; the D is unclear. With 6 bases removed from V and 2 bases from J, the gap between germline ends came to 7 bases. The V gene's germline CDR1 is MNHNY and CDR2 SVGAGI (reference sequence). The CDR3 covers 13 residues. This chain's CDR3 is CASSYVNTGELFF. The CDR3 region has the DNA TGTGCCAGCAGCTACGTTAACACCGGGGAGCTGTTTTTT.

The chain combines TRBV2 with TRBJ2-5; D perhaps matches TRBD1 (6 bases). CDR3 size: 13 residues. V lost 6 bases and J lost 2, with 10 bases in between. Per the germline V gene, CDR1 is SNHLY and CDR2 is FYNNEI. Written as DNA, the CDR3 is TGTGCCAGCAGCGCCGGGACACAAGAGACCCAGTACTTC. Translation: CASSAGTQETQYF.

The chain couples TRBV7-9 to TRBJ2-5; no reliable D call. This CDR3 has 11 residues. The germline V gene has CDR1 SEHNR and CDR2 FQNEAQ (reference sequence). CDR3: CAFTASGTQYF. The CDR3 nucleotides are TGTGCTTTCACCGCTTCGGGGACCCAGTACTTC.

The gene calls are TRBV5-5 and TRBJ2-1; the match to TRBD2 covers 8 bases. The CDR3 sequence is 15 residues long. The ends lost 5 bases at V and 7 bases at J; junction bases unmatched: 11. The germline V gene encodes CDR1 SGHKS and CDR2 YYEKEE (reference sequence). This chain's CDR3 is CASSFIAGPENEQFF. The CDR3 DNA sequence: TGTGCCAGCAGTTTTATAGCGGGACCAGAGAATGAGCAGTTCTTC.

The chain joins TRBV19 to TRBJ2-5; 8 bases line up with TRBD2. The V segment lost 3 bases and the J segment 5 bases; nucleotides outside the gene matches: 8. Per the germline V gene, CDR1 is LNHDA and CDR2 is SQIVND (reference sequence). The CDR3 loop spans 15 amino acids. CDR3 residues: CASSIGGGFGETQYF. The CDR3 coding sequence is TGTGCCAGTAGTATCGGGGGGGGTTTCGGCGAGACCCAGTACTTC.

This clone was seen a single time. The V and J genes are TRBV2 and TRBJ2-3, with a weak D call TRBD2 (6 bases). Germline V gene lookup returns CDR1 SNHLY and CDR2 FYNNEI. The CDR3 has 14 residues. Trimming took off 6 bases at V and 2 bases at J, with 12 bases between the two ends. CDR3 protein: CASRPGLFTDTQYF. The CDR3 DNA reads TGTGCCAGCAGACCGGGACTTTTCACAGATACGCAGTATTTT.